This entry describes one T cell receptor beta chain. Its cognate antigen is unknown. This specimen belongs to a study of T cell responses to AZD1222 COVID-19 vaccine. Germline assignment: CDR1 MNHNY and CDR2 SVGAGI (reference sequence). The CDR3 runs to 16 residues. Germline trimming cut 0 bases from V and 7 bases from J; bases unmatched to any gene: 2. Study-wide points: Females outnumbered males among donors, who were mostly white British; clonal diversity was possibly underestimated. Spike-specific TCR depth and breadth grew after two AZD1222 doses. Reports say nearly half of spike-specific TCRs go after unmutated variant regions.

Sequencing was performed with immunoSEQ multiplex PCR; in TCRdb, only in-frame clones are kept and a portion is missing. The table lists 150,000 to 200,000 clones, over 90% of them singletons. The chain links TRBV6-6 to TRBJ2-1; 14 bases are a match to TRBD2. The sequence came from an adult who received the AZD1222 COVID-19 vaccine. The sequencing used peripheral blood, collected 28 days after the second AZD1222 dose. CDR3: CASSYSRLAGGNEQFF. Here the CDR3 DNA reads TGTGCCAGCAGTTACTCGAGACTAGCGGGGGGGAATGAGCAGTTCTTC.